The 26 T cell receptor beta chains in this list originate from one sample, sequenced in a study of cytomegalovirus exposure and HLA in healthy donors. PCR involved 60 Vbeta and 13 Jbeta primers. The method was immunoSEQ multiplex PCR; TCRdb's version includes in-frame clones alone and lacks a portion of them. The sample yields about 65,000 clones, 55% to 65% seen once. Sequenced material: PBMCs. The receptor source for this set is a man aged 25 to 40 in good health and CMV-seronegative.

With regard to this clone: The identical CDR3 is also encoded by other nucleotide sequences in the sample. V is TRBV6-5 and J is TRBJ1-3; D is uncertain. This CDR3 region has 14 residues. Between the trimmed V and J ends, which lost 6 bases and 4 bases, there was a span of 13 bases. Germline V gene sequence: CDR1 MNHEY, CDR2 SVGAGI. CDR3 DNA: TGTGCCAGCAGCTCCCGAGGGCAGGGAAACACCATATATTTT. Translation gives CASSSRGQGNTIYF.

The chain links TRBV7-9 to TRBJ1-1; D is uncertain. The CDR3 spans 12 residues. Germline values: CDR1 SEHNR, CDR2 FQNEAQ (reference sequence). V dropped 2 bases and J dropped 5 bases, with 6 bases sitting between them. CDR3 sequence reads: CASSLTGTEAFF. The CDR3 nucleotides read TGTGCCAGCAGCTTAACGGGTACTGAAGCTTTCTTT.

The V call is TRBV7-9, the J call TRBJ1-5; 7 bases match TRBD1. The CDR3 contains 14 residues. CDR1 is SEHNR, CDR2 FQNEAQ, per germline (reference sequence). The trim removed 6 bases at V and 1 base at J, leaving 3 bases unmatched. The CDR3 DNA reads TGTGCCAGCAGTCAACAGGGGAGCAATCAGCCCCAGCATTTT. Amino acid sequence: CASSQQGSNQPQHF.

The sample holds a few counts of this clone. The V gene is TRBV4-1, the J gene TRBJ2-7; D may be TRBD1 (6 bases). The CDR3 has 14 residues. V lost 0 bases and J 11 bases, leaving 17 bases between the germline ends. The germline CDR1 and CDR2 sequences are MGHRA and YSYEKL. DNA for the CDR3: TGCGCCAGCAGCCAAGAATCCCCAGCAGGGACAAAGTACTTC. Translating it yields CASSQESPAGTKYF.

The chain couples TRBV5-8 to TRBJ1-2; 7 positions agree with TRBD1. Germline V gene data show CDR1 as SGHTS and CDR2 as YDEGEE. The CDR3 has 14 residues. V was clipped by 0 bases and J by 5 bases; unmatched bases: 4. The CDR3 loop reads CASSLGTGWYGYTF. CDR3 nucleotide sequence: TGTGCCAGCAGCTTGGGGACAGGCTGGTATGGCTACACCTTC.

This chain uses TRBV9 with TRBJ2-1; D possibly corresponds to TRBD1 (6 bases). The ends were cut back, 7 bases at V and 0 bases at J, with 14 bases in the middle. The CDR3 is 15 residues long. CDR1 is SGDLS and CDR2 is YYNGEE in the germline V gene. The CDR3 coding sequence is TGTGCCAGCCGAGAAACAGGGAGCTCCTACAATGAGCAGTTCTTC. Protein sequence: CASRETGSSYNEQFF.

The chain has TRBV2 and TRBJ1-1; a weak D match, TRBD1 (5 bases). Germline assignment: CDR1 SNHLY and CDR2 FYNNEI. This CDR3 region has 12 residues. V gave up 7 bases and J gave up 6 bases, with 12 bases separating them. The CDR3 region is CASTHGGSEAFF. The DNA for the CDR3 is TGTGCCAGCACTCACGGGGGATCTGAAGCTTTCTTT.

The rearrangement joins TRBV5-4 to TRBJ2-2, with D perhaps TRBD1 (6 bases). CDR3 size: 13 residues. The germline gives CDR1 SGHNT, CDR2 YYREEE (reference sequence). Trimming left V 0 bases short and J 6 bases short, with 6 bases between. The CDR3 DNA reads TGTGCCAGCAGCTTGGAGGGGGCCGGGGAGCTGTTTTTT. The encoded protein is CASSLEGAGELFF.

This clone was detected once. This chain joins TRBV6-4 and TRBJ2-1; a possible D gene is TRBD1 (5 bases). Trimming shortened V by 3 bases and J by 5 bases, and 8 bases separated the two germline ends. The length of the CDR3 is 13 residues. Germline lookup yields CDR1 MRHNA and CDR2 SNTAGT. CDR3 coding DNA: TGTGCCAGCAGTGAAGGGGCGAACAATGAGCAGTTCTTC. This gives the protein CASSEGANNEQFF.

The J gene is TRBJ2-4, the V gene TRBV6-4; D may be TRBD2 (5 bases). V was cut by 11 bases and J by 5 bases, with 28 bases left in between. The CDR3 spans 17 residues. The germline V gene has CDR1 MRHNA and CDR2 SNTAGT. The CDR3 coding sequence is TGTGCCGGCCAGACTCTTAGCGTCCTCAGCGAGGAAAACATTCAGTACTTC. Amino acids: CAGQTLSVLSEENIQYF.

The J gene is TRBJ2-7, the V gene TRBV11-2, with D perhaps matching TRBD1 (6 bases). The length of the CDR3 is 14 residues. V lost 3 bases, J lost 2 bases, and 11 bases lay in between. From germline, CDR1 is SGHAT and CDR2 FQNNGV. DNA of the CDR3: TGTGCCAGCAGCTTCACACAGGGCACCTACGAGCAGTACTTC. The encoded protein is CASSFTQGTYEQYF.

The chain carries TRBV18 and TRBJ1-5, with 7 bases lining up with TRBD1. The CDR3 extends over 13 amino acids. Trimming took 3 bases from V and 8 from J; bases not matched to a gene: 4. The germline CDR1 and CDR2 sequences are KGHSH and LQKENI. CDR3 sequence reads: CASSPGQEEPQHF. The CDR3 coding sequence is TGTGCCAGCTCACCCGGACAGGAGGAGCCCCAGCATTTT.

This clone has just one count. The CDR3 DNA follows: TGTGCCAGCAGGGACAGCTTCAACACTGAAGCTTTCTTT. Translating gives CASRDSFNTEAFF. The chain carries TRBV6-4 and TRBJ1-1; possible D gene TRBD1, 6 bases. The germline gives CDR1 MRHNA, CDR2 SNTAGT. CDR3 size: 13 residues. The germline V and J ends were trimmed by 6 bases and 2 bases, with 10 bases remaining between them.

This clone showed up just once. The gene calls are TRBV27 and TRBJ2-7; 12 bases are a match to TRBD1. V gave up 6 bases and J gave up 3 bases; unmatched junction bases: 3. CDR1 and CDR2 (germline): MNHEY, SMNVEV (reference sequence). The CDR3 loop spans 14 amino acids. The CDR3 coding sequence is TGTGCCAGCAGCGGGACAGGGGGCTTCTACGAGCAGTACTTC. The encoded protein is CASSGTGGFYEQYF.

This clone appeared a few times. V gene TRBV28 combines with J gene TRBJ1-4; 7 bases line up with TRBD1. V gave up 9 bases and J gave up 15 bases; unmatched junction bases: 7. This CDR3 spans 10 amino acids. Germline V CDR1 and CDR2: MDHEN, SYDVKM. Here the CDR3 reads CASGGGEVFF. The CDR3 nucleotides are TGTGCCAGTGGAGGGGGCGAGGTGTTTTTT.

The table lists this clone with a few counts. This rearrangement joins TRBV27 to TRBJ1-1; no clear D. From germline, CDR1 is MNHEY and CDR2 SMNVEV (reference sequence). Trimming stripped 2 bases from V and 4 bases from J, with 11 bases between. The CDR3 is 14 amino acids. CDR3 loop: CASSLKTTGTEAFF. In DNA, the CDR3 is TGTGCCAGCAGTTTAAAAACAACGGGCACTGAAGCTTTCTTT.

This chain connects TRBV19 to TRBJ1-1; D is undetermined. The CDR3 covers 13 residues. V was clipped by 5 bases and J by 1 base, with 8 bases between them. Germline-derived CDR1 and CDR2 are LNHDA and SQIVND (reference sequence). In DNA form, the CDR3 reads TGTGCCAGTAGTTTCGGCGGGAACACTGAAGCTTTCTTT. It encodes CASSFGGNTEAFF.

The chain employs TRBV6-1 and TRBJ2-7; TRBD1 matches at 12 bases. V shed 8 bases, J shed 4 bases, and the junction held 9 bases outside the gene matches. Germline V lookup: CDR1 MNHNS, CDR2 SASEGT. The length of the CDR3 is 15 residues. For the CDR3, the DNA is TGTGCCAGCGGTCCCGGGACAGGGGGCGGGTACGAGCAGTACTTC. The encoded protein is CASGPGTGGGYEQYF.

A few counts support this clone. The rearrangement links TRBV19 to TRBJ2-1; TRBD2 agrees at 9 bases. J was trimmed by 9 bases and V by 4 bases; bases with no gene match: 10. This CDR3 is 15 amino acids long. Germline V gene data show CDR1 as LNHDA and CDR2 as SQIVND (reference sequence). The CDR3 is CASSTLRRGGGEQFF. The CDR3 bases are TGTGCCAGTAGTACCCTGCGGCGGGGGGGCGGTGAGCAGTTCTTC.

The DNA of the CDR3 is TGTGCCTGGGCTAAGGCGGGAAGAAGGACCGGGGAGCTGTTTTTT. Translation: CAWAKAGRRTGELFF. The chain joins TRBV30 to TRBJ2-2, with D perhaps TRBD2 (6 bases). The germline gives CDR1 GTSNPN, CDR2 SVGIG (reference sequence). The CDR3 extends over 15 amino acids. V lost 5 bases to trimming and J lost 5 bases, with 18 bases between them.

This rearrangement joins TRBV9 to TRBJ2-5; TRBD2 matches at 8 bases. The CDR3 consists of 14 residues. V gave up 2 bases and J gave up 5 bases; unmatched junction bases: 5. Germline values: CDR1 SGDLS, CDR2 YYNGEE. CDR3 in amino acids: CASSVSGTRETQYF. The CDR3 nucleotides read TGTGCCAGCAGCGTCTCCGGGACTAGGGAGACCCAGTACTTC.

The genes are TRBV9 and TRBJ2-1, with D possibly TRBD1 on 6 matching bases. The V gene's germline CDR1 is SGDLS and CDR2 YYNGEE. Trimming pared 4 bases from V and 6 bases from J, leaving 14 bases between. This CDR3 spans 14 amino acids. The CDR3 here is CASSPDRGANEQFF. CDR3 coding DNA: TGTGCCAGCAGCCCGGACAGAGGCGCCAATGAGCAGTTCTTC.

V is TRBV5-1 and J is TRBJ1-5, with a weak D call TRBD1 (5 bases). There are 15 residues in the CDR3. CDR1 and CDR2 (germline): SGHRS, YFSETQ. The V end lost 4 bases, the J end lost 3 bases, and 14 bases lay between the germline ends. This CDR3 is CASSEELGHNQPQHF. The CDR3 DNA reads as TGCGCCAGCAGCGAGGAGTTGGGGCACAATCAGCCCCAGCATTTT.

The genes are TRBV2 and TRBJ2-7, with D hard to call. Trimming shortened V by 9 bases and J by 6 bases, and 9 bases separated the two germline ends. The CDR3 totals 10 residues. Looked up from germline, CDR1 is SNHLY and CDR2 is FYNNEI. CDR3: CARNFCEQYF. The CDR3, as DNA: TGTGCCAGAAATTTCTGCGAGCAGTACTTC. Supplemented by reference TRBV2 and TRBJ2-7, the full variable domain reads EPEVTQTPSHQVTQMGQEVILRCVPISNHLYFYWYRQILGQKVEFLVSFYNNEISEKSEIFDDQFSVERPDGSNFTLKIRSTKLEDSAMYFCARNFCEQYFGPGTRLTVT.

This chain links TRBV7-9 with TRBJ1-2; D gene ambiguous. Germline lookup yields CDR1 SEHNR and CDR2 FQNEAQ (reference sequence). V shed 2 bases and J shed 4 bases, with 8 bases lying between them. The length of the CDR3 is 13 residues. CDR3 in DNA: TGTGCCAGCAGCTTAAATAAGCTCTATGGCTACACCTTC. It is translated as CASSLNKLYGYTF.

This clone appeared a single time. The J gene is TRBJ2-7, the V gene TRBV5-6, with D possibly being TRBD2 (5 bases). Germline assignment: CDR1 SGHDT and CDR2 YYEEEE. The CDR3 spans 11 residues. The V gene lost 2 bases and the J gene lost 5 bases, with 5 bases spanning the gap. As DNA, the CDR3 is TGTGCCAGCAGCTTCGGGAACGAGCAGTACTTC. Translating gives CASSFGNEQYF.